A single sample gave rise to the 27 T cell receptor beta chains below, sequenced in a study of T cells in Graves' hyperthyroidism and ophthalmopathy. Researchers amplified the TCR beta CDR3 regions from RNA transcripts. The HTBI primer set was used in a first-round RT-PCR of the TCR CDR3. TCRdb analysed the multiplex PCR reads with MiXCR anew, one entry per CDR3 protein. The top ten hold roughly a third of the sample, which has about 640,000 distinct CDR3 sequences, more than 20% seen once. Sequencing input: blood. The receptor source for this set is a man between 25 and 39 years old with Graves' ophthalmopathy.

In DNA, the CDR3 is TGTGCCAGCAGCTCATCAGGGGCGATTAGCTCCTACGAGCAGTACTTC. This codes for CASSSSGAISSYEQYF. This chain links TRBV7-9 with TRBJ2-7; maybe TRBD1 (6 bases). CDR3 length: 16 amino acids. Per the germline V gene, CDR1 is SEHNR and CDR2 is FQNEAQ (reference sequence). V lost 4 bases, J lost 0 bases, and 16 bases lay in between.

Only a few counts were recorded for this clonotype. This chain connects TRBV6-1 to TRBJ1-2, with 9 bases fitting TRBD1. V was clipped by 8 bases and J by 7 bases; unmatched bases: 14. The CDR3 is 15 amino acids. CDR1 is MNHNS and CDR2 is SASEGT in the germline V gene. CDR3 in amino acids: CASRPLGQGHGGYTF. The CDR3 DNA reads TGTGCCAGCCGGCCCCTGGGACAGGGTCATGGTGGCTACACCTTC.

A note on this clonotype: This likely came from a read error, as a far larger clone is one base away. The J gene is TRBJ2-7, the V gene TRBV12-3 or TRBV12-4; TRBD2 might be the D (5 bases). V lost 4 bases and J 0 bases, leaving 10 bases between the germline ends. The CDR3 spans 14 residues. DNA for the CDR3: TGTGCCAGCAGTTCGACCGGGAACTCCTACGAGCAGTACTTC. Amino acids: CASSSTGNSYEQYF.

The DNA for the CDR3 is TGTGCCAGCAGCTTTTCAGGGGAGGGGAACTACGAGCAGTACTTC. The encoded protein is CASSFSGEGNYEQYF. The chain links TRBV5-4 to TRBJ2-7, with TRBD2 as a possible D gene (7 bases). The germline V gene has CDR1 SGHNT and CDR2 YYREEE (reference sequence). CDR3 length: 15 residues. Trimming left V 2 bases short and J 3 bases short, with 15 bases between.

This clonotype has more than one count but fewer than ten. The V gene is TRBV25-1, the J gene TRBJ1-2; no firm D call. The V gene's germline CDR1 is MGHDK and CDR2 SYGVNS. Trimming left V 2 bases short and J 6 bases short, with 10 bases between. This CDR3 has 13 residues. The CDR3 coding sequence is TGTGCCAGCAGTGAACGGGGATCGGATGGCTACACCTTC. Protein: CASSERGSDGYTF.

This clonotype showed up just a few times. This rearrangement joins TRBV7-9 to TRBJ2-5; the D gene is possibly TRBD1 (6 bases). This CDR3 is 14 amino acids long. CDR1 and CDR2 from the germline V gene are SEHNR and FQNEAQ (reference sequence). The V gene lost 6 bases and the J gene lost 3 bases, with 14 bases spanning the gap. In DNA, the CDR3 is TGTGCCAGCAGATCCACGCGGACAGAAGAGACCCAGTACTTC. Its translation is CASRSTRTEETQYF.

This clonotype has ten or more counts. The V gene is TRBV28, the J gene TRBJ2-7, with D possibly matching TRBD2 (5 bases). The CDR3 consists of 13 residues. Deletions cut 9 bases from V and 4 bases from J, with 16 bases between. The V gene's germline CDR1 is MDHEN and CDR2 SYDVKM. Written as DNA, the CDR3 is TGTGCCAGTTGCGGGCCTATGGAATACGAGCAGTACTTC. It codes for CASCGPMEYEQYF. Full variable domain (outside the CDR3, taken from reference TRBV28 and TRBJ2-7): DVKVTQSSRYLVKRTGEKVFLECVQDMDHENMFWYRQDPGLGLRLIYFSYDVKMKEKGDIPEGYSVSREKKERFSLILESASTNQTSMYLCASCGPMEYEQYFGPGTRLTVT.

This clonotype was detected many times. The chain is built from TRBV3-1 and TRBJ2-7, with D possibly being TRBD1 (6 bases). The CDR3 extends over 13 amino acids. Trimming removed 3 bases from V and 7 bases from J, with 13 bases in between. Germline CDR1 reads LGHDT; CDR2 reads YNNKEL (reference sequence). The CDR3 bases are TGTGCCAGCAGCCAGTTGACAACAGGGGAGCAGTACTTC. This encodes CASSQLTTGEQYF.

This chain uses TRBV24-1 with TRBJ2-1, with 15 positions matching TRBD2. V was pared by 7 bases and J by 6 bases, with 9 bases of the junction left unmatched. The CDR3 is 17 residues long. Germline lookup yields CDR1 KGHDR and CDR2 SFDVKD. The CDR3 bases are TGTGCCACCAGCTTCCCGGGACTAGCGGGAGGATTCAATGAGCAGTTCTTC. It codes for CATSFPGLAGGFNEQFF.

This clonotype showed up many times. This chain links TRBV5-1 with TRBJ1-4; TRBD1 aligns across 10 bases. From germline, CDR1 is SGHRS and CDR2 YFSETQ. J gave up 5 bases and V 3 bases, and 1 base lay outside the gene matches. The CDR3 covers 14 residues. This CDR3 reads CASSSGQGNEKLFF. DNA for the CDR3: TGCGCCAGCAGCTCGGGACAGGGGAATGAAAAACTGTTTTTT.

The rearrangement joins TRBV27 to TRBJ2-5, with TRBD1 matching 9 bases. The CDR3 sequence is 14 residues long. After removal of 4 bases from V and 6 bases from J, the junction contained 6 bases not matched to a gene. Germline CDR1 MNHEY, CDR2 SMNVEV (reference sequence). CDR3 residues: CASSSTGGMKTQYF. CDR3 bases: TGTGCCAGCAGTTCCACAGGGGGCATGAAGACCCAGTACTTC.

Concerning this clonotype itself: A much more abundant neighbour one base away suggests this may be a read error. The gene calls are TRBV6-1 and TRBJ1-5; tentatively, D is TRBD1 (6 bases). Germline V gene sequence: CDR1 MNHNS, CDR2 SASEGT. There are 12 residues in the CDR3. The V end lost 8 bases, the J end lost 5 bases, and 10 bases lay between the germline ends. The CDR3 region is CASGRTDQPQHF. DNA for the CDR3: TGTGCCAGCGGTAGGACAGATCAGCCCCAGCATTTT.

The chain links TRBV4-1 to TRBJ2-5; 7 nucleotides align to TRBD1. This CDR3 is 12 amino acids long. V was pared by 1 base and J by 13 bases, with 6 bases of the junction left unmatched. Germline CDR1 reads MGHRA; CDR2 reads YSYEKL. The CDR3 bases are TGCGCCAGCAGCCAAGGGGAGACAGGGAGGTACTTC. It specifies CASSQGETGRYF.

This clonotype was found a few times. This chain connects TRBV2 to TRBJ2-5, with a weak D call TRBD2 (6 bases). CDR3 length equals 13 residues. CDR1 is SNHLY, CDR2 FYNNEI, per germline. V gave up 7 bases and J gave up 5 bases, with 14 bases separating them. This chain's CDR3 is CASTDGGPETQYF. The CDR3, as DNA: TGTGCCAGCACCGACGGGGGACCCGAGACCCAGTACTTC.

This sequence joins TRBV6-1 and TRBJ2-1, with 8 nucleotides matching TRBD2. Trimming took 7 bases from V and 9 from J; bases not matched to a gene: 11. Germline CDR1 and CDR2: MNHNS and SASEGT. The CDR3 extends over 14 amino acids. The CDR3 protein is CASTVLAGHGEQFF. Here the CDR3 DNA reads TGTGCCAGCACGGTCCTAGCGGGCCATGGTGAGCAGTTCTTC.

In the case of this clonotype: With a much larger clone just one base away, this may be a read error. This chain connects TRBV30 to TRBJ2-4; 8 bases fit TRBD2. CDR1 and CDR2 from the germline V gene are GTSNPN and SVGIG (reference sequence). The CDR3 is 14 residues long. The CDR3 nucleotides read TGTGCCTGGGCTCTCGGGGGGGCCAAAACCATTCAGTACTTC. Protein product: CAWALGGAKTIQYF. Looking up the rest from reference TRBV30 and TRBJ2-4 gives the full variable domain: SQTIHQWPATLVQPVGSPLSLECTVEGTSNPNLYWYRQAAGRGLQLLFYSVGIGQISSEVPQNLSASRPQDRQFILSSKKLLLSDSGFYLCAWALGGAKTIQYFGAGTRLSVL.

The V gene is TRBV4-2, the J gene TRBJ2-7; D might be TRBD1 (5 bases). V gave up 0 bases and J gave up 3 bases, with 15 bases separating them. The CDR3 has 16 residues. CDR1 and CDR2 (germline): LGHNA, YNFKEQ. CDR3 sequence (DNA): TGTGCCAGCAGCCAAGATGCACAGGCGTATAGCTACGAGCAGTACTTC. The encoded protein is CASSQDAQAYSYEQYF.

A note on this clonotype: A much larger clone is a single base away; this may be a read error. V and J are TRBV7-2 and TRBJ2-5; D unresolved. Per the germline V gene, CDR1 is SGHTA and CDR2 is FQGNSA. The length of the CDR3 is 14 residues. V was clipped by 4 bases and J by 3 bases, with 12 bases between them. The CDR3 sequence: CASSSKMRKETQYF. The CDR3 DNA follows: TGTGCCAGCAGCTCCAAAATGAGGAAAGAGACCCAGTACTTC.

On this clonotype: This may stem from a read error, because a much larger clone lies one nucleotide away. This chain connects TRBV5-1 to TRBJ1-1; D is uncertain. V shed 4 bases and J shed 0 bases, with 10 bases lying between them. The CDR3 length is 14 residues. Germline CDR1 is SGHRS and CDR2 is YFSETQ. The CDR3 here is CASSANQVNTEAFF. The CDR3 bases are TGCGCCAGCAGCGCTAATCAGGTGAACACTGAAGCTTTCTTT.

This clonotype has a handful of counts. The chain uses TRBV28 and TRBJ1-5; D remains ambiguous. V lost 5 bases and J lost 2, with 13 bases in between. There are 15 residues in the CDR3. CDR1 and CDR2 (germline): MDHEN, SYDVKM. CDR3 nucleotide sequence: TGTGCCAGCAGTCCGGTCGGTGGGGGCAATCAGCCCCAGCATTTT. Protein product: CASSPVGGGNQPQHF. Looking up the rest from reference TRBV28 and TRBJ1-5 gives the full variable domain: DVKVTQSSRYLVKRTGEKVFLECVQDMDHENMFWYRQDPGLGLRLIYFSYDVKMKEKGDIPEGYSVSREKKERFSLILESASTNQTSMYLCASSPVGGGNQPQHFGDGTRLSIL.

This clonotype was detected only a few times. This chain uses TRBV24-1 with TRBJ2-7; D possibly corresponds to TRBD1 (6 bases). Looked up from germline, CDR1 is KGHDR and CDR2 is SFDVKD. V lost 3 bases and J lost 4, with 12 bases in between. The CDR3 has 14 residues. The CDR3 DNA follows: TGTGCCACCAGTGATCCTCGGACAGCTTACGAGCAGTACTTC. This codes for CATSDPRTAYEQYF.

The chain joins TRBV7-8 to TRBJ2-1; 7 bases agree with TRBD1. The CDR3 is made up of 15 amino acids. The trim removed 5 bases at V and 3 bases at J, leaving 7 bases unmatched. CDR1 is SGHVS, CDR2 FQNEAQ, per germline. CDR3 DNA: TGTGCCAGCAGCCTCGGGACAGAATACTACAATGAGCAGTTCTTC. It codes for CASSLGTEYYNEQFF.

This clonotype was seen more than once but under ten times. The rearrangement joins TRBV20-1 to TRBJ2-2, with unresolved D. Germline V CDR1 and CDR2: DFQATT, SNEGSKA (reference sequence). This CDR3 spans 14 amino acids. Trimming left V 0 bases short and J 2 bases short, with 7 bases between. This CDR3 is CSARDLGNTGELFF. The CDR3 nucleotides read TGCAGTGCTAGAGATCTAGGTAACACCGGGGAGCTGTTTTTT.

At least ten counts were recorded for this clonotype. The CDR3 loop is CASSLGSSYNSPLHF. CDR3 in DNA: TGTGCCAGCAGCTTAGGAAGCTCCTATAATTCACCCCTCCACTTT. The chain is built from TRBV7-2 and TRBJ1-6; D not certain. Germline loops: CDR1 SGHTA, CDR2 FQGNSA. Trimming left V 1 base short and J 0 bases short, with 4 bases between. The CDR3 covers 15 residues.

This clonotype was found many times. The V and J genes are TRBV30 and TRBJ1-5, with D hard to call. CDR3 size: 15 residues. V lost 2 bases, J lost 0 bases, and 11 bases lay in between. Germline CDR1 reads GTSNPN; CDR2 reads SVGIG (reference sequence). Here the CDR3 DNA reads TGTGCCTGGAGTATCGGGGAAATTAGCAATCAGCCCCAGCATTTT. It codes for CAWSIGEISNQPQHF.

This clonotype was seen a handful of times. V usage is TRBV29-1 and J usage is TRBJ2-1; D is possibly TRBD1 (6 bases). CDR3 length: 15 amino acids. Trimming stripped 1 base from V and 0 bases from J, with 10 bases between. Germline assignment: CDR1 SQVTM and CDR2 ANQGSEA. This CDR3 reads CSVEGTESSYNEQFF. In nucleotides, the CDR3 is TGCAGCGTTGAAGGGACAGAAAGCTCCTACAATGAGCAGTTCTTC.

There are many counts of this clonotype. The V call is TRBV6-6, the J call TRBJ1-3; D might be TRBD1 (5 bases). The V gene lost 0 bases and the J gene lost 3 bases, with 12 bases spanning the gap. Germline V gene sequence: CDR1 MNHNY, CDR2 SVGAGI (reference sequence). The CDR3 spans 16 residues. The CDR3 is CASSYSSGPSGNTIYF. The DNA for the CDR3 is TGTGCCAGCAGTTACTCGTCAGGGCCAAGTGGAAACACCATATATTTT.